In its sample, the clone carrying this T cell receptor beta chain was seen a few times. Its antigen is currently unknown. A second PCR of 7 to 11 cycles used a sample-barcoded 5' primer and a J-beta primer mix. The template-switch adaptor was a 5' adaptor with 12 random nucleotides. It tagged each cDNA molecule. No fewer than 2.5 million CDR3-containing paired-end reads came from each sample. TCRdb ran MiXCR on the 5' RACE reads and lists one entry per CDR3 protein. Here the sample spans hundreds of thousands of distinct CDR3 sequences, roughly 50% being singletons. Aged roughly 6 to 90, donors were systemically healthy Caucasians from Russia. The data were taken from a study of blood T cells in healthy people across ages. Findings and limits, study-wide: Expanded clonotype shifts may have been confounded, as the donors had an unknown CMV status.

Sequencing was performed on blood. The receptor's source is a man younger than 45 in good health.

The CDR3 region is CSASILAGNYEQYF. Here the CDR3 DNA reads TGCAGTGCTAGTATACTAGCGGGGAACTACGAGCAGTACTTC. The rearrangement joins TRBV20-1 to TRBJ2-7; 10 bases line up with TRBD2. V was clipped by 3 bases and J by 3 bases; unmatched bases: 5. The length of the CDR3 is 14 residues. Looked up from germline, CDR1 is DFQATT and CDR2 is SNEGSKA (reference sequence).